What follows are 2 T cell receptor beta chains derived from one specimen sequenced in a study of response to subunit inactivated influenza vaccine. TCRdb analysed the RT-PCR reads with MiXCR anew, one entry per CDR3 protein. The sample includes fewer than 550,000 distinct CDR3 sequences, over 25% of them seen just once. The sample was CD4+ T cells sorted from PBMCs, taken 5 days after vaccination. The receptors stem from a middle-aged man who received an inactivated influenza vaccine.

CDR3 nucleotides: TGCAGCGCCCGGGCCGGGGCCAACGTCCTGACTTTC. Translation gives CSARAGANVLTF. This chain links TRBV29-1 with TRBJ2-6, with D uncertain. There are 12 residues in the CDR3. Germline V gene data show CDR1 as SQVTM and CDR2 as ANQGSEA. Trimming cost V 7 bases and J 4 bases, with 8 bases left between them.

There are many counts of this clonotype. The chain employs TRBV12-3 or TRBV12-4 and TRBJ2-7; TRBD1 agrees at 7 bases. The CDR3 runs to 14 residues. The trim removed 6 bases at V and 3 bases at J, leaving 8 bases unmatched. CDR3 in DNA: TGTGCCAGCAGCCCGGACAGGTCTTACTACGAGCAGTACTTC. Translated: CASSPDRSYYEQYF.